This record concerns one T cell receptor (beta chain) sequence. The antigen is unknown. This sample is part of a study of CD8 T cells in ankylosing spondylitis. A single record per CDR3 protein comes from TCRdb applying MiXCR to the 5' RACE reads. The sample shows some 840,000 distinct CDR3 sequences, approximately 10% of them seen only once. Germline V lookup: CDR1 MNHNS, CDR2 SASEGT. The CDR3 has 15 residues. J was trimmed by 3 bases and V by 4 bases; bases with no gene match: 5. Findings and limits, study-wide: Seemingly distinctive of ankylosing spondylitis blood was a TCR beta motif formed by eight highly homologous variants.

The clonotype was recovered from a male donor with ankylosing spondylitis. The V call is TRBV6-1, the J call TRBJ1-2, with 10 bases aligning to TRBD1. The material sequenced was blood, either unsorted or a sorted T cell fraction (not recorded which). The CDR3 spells CASSGGQGWHYGYTF. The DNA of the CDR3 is TGTGCCAGCAGTGGGGGACAGGGGTGGCACTATGGCTACACCTTC.